Given below is one T cell receptor (beta chain) in context. The sample comes from a study of neoadjuvant anti-PD-1 for oral cavity cancer. Overall study context: Before surgery, most patients got three to four biweekly 3 mg/kg nivolumab doses.

Only in-frame clones appear in the TCRdb table, and some are missing; sequencing was by immunoSEQ multiplex PCR. This table holds over 10,000 clones, around three fifths found once. V shed 6 bases, J shed 8 bases, and the junction held 8 bases outside the gene matches. The CDR3 is made up of 15 amino acids. CDR1 WSHSY and CDR2 SAAADI come from the germline V gene. Cohort: HPV-negative, locally advanced oral cavity squamous cell carcinoma patients. The clonotype comes from a person aged 40 to 85 with oral cavity squamous cell carcinoma. Sequencing used PBMCs, obtained before nivolumab (anti-PD-1) treatment. The V and J genes are TRBV10-2 and TRBJ2-1; TRBD1 agrees at 12 bases. The CDR3 sequence: CASRDEGQGAYEQFF. CDR3 in DNA: TGCGCCAGCAGAGACGAGGGACAGGGGGCTTATGAGCAGTTCTTC.